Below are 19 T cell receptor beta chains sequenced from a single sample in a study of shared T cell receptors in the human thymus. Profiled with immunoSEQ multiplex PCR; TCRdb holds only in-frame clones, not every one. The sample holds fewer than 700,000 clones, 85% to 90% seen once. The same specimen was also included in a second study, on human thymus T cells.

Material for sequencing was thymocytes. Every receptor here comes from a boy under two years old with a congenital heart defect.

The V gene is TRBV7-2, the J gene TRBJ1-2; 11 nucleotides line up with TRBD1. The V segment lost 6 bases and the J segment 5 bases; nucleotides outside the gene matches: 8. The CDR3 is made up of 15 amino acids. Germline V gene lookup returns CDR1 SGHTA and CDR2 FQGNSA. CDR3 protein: CASRIRDRGIYGYTF. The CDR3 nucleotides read TGTGCCAGCAGAATTCGGGACAGGGGGATTTATGGCTACACCTTC.

CDR3 loop: CAWSALPGGECEQYF. The CDR3 bases are TGTGCCTGGAGCGCCCTCCCGGGGGGGGAATGCGAGCAGTACTTC. J is TRBJ2-7 and V is TRBV30, with 8 nucleotides matching TRBD2. Germline CDR1 and CDR2: GTSNPN and SVGIG (reference sequence). The CDR3 totals 15 residues. V gave up 3 bases and J gave up 6 bases; unmatched junction bases: 13.

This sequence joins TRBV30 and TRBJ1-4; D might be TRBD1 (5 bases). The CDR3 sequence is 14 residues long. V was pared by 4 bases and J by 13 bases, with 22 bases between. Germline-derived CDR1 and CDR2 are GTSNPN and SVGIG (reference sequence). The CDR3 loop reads CAWTPRVPSLLLFF. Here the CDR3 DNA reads TGTGCCTGGACCCCCAGGGTTCCGTCGTTGTTACTGTTTTTT. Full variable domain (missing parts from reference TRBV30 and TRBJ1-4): SQTIHQWPATLVQPVGSPLSLECTVEGTSNPNLYWYRQAAGRGLQLLFYSVGIGQISSEVPQNLSASRPQDRQFILSSKKLLLSDSGFYLCAWTPRVPSLLLFFGSGTQLSVL.

CDR3 nucleotide sequence: TGTGCCTGGAGCCCAGGGACTAGCGGGTCCTACGAGCAGTACTTC. This codes for CAWSPGTSGSYEQYF. The chain has TRBV30 and TRBJ2-7; 12 positions match TRBD2. Per germline, CDR1 GTSNPN and CDR2 SVGIG (reference sequence). CDR3 length: 15 residues. Trimming at V came to 3 bases and at J to 1 base, leaving 4 bases not matched to a gene.

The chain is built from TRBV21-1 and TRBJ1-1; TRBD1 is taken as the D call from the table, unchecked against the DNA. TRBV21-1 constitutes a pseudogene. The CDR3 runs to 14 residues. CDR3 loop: CASSSKRMGQGAFF. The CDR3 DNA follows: TGTGCCAGCAGCTCCAAAAGGATGGGACAGGGGGCTTTCTTT.

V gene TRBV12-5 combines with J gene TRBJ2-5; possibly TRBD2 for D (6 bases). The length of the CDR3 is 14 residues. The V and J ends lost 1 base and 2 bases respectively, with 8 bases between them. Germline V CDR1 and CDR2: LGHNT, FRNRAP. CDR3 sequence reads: CASGLDGTQETQYF. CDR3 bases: TGTGCTAGTGGTTTGGACGGGACTCAAGAGACCCAGTACTTC.

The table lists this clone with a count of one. This chain's CDR3 is CAISEGPSGNQPQHF. The CDR3 DNA reads TGTGCCATCAGTGAGGGCCCGTCGGGTAATCAGCCCCAGCATTTT. V is TRBV10-3 and J is TRBJ1-5; the D is unclear. This CDR3 has 15 residues. V was shortened by 2 bases and J by 4 bases, with 12 bases between the two germline ends. Germline V lookup: CDR1 ENHRY, CDR2 SYGVKD.

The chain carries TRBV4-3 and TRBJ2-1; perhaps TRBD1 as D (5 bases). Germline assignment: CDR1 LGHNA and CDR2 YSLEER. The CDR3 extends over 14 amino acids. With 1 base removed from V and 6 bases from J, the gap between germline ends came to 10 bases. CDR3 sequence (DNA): TGCGCCAGCAGCCAAGCCCGACAGACCAATGAGCAGTTCTTC. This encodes CASSQARQTNEQFF.

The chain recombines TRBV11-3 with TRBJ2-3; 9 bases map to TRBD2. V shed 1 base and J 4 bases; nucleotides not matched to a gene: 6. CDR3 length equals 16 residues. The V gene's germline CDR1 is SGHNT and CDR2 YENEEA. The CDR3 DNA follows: TGTGCCAGCAGCTTAGCCGGCGGGAGGGTCCCAGATACGCAGTATTTT. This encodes CASSLAGGRVPDTQYF. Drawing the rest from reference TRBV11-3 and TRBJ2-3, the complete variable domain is EAGVVQSPRYKIIEKKQPVAFWCNPISGHNTLYWYLQNLGQGPELLIRYENEEAVDDSQLPKDRFSAERLKGVDSTLKIQPAELGDSAVYLCASSLAGGRVPDTQYFGPGTRLTVL.

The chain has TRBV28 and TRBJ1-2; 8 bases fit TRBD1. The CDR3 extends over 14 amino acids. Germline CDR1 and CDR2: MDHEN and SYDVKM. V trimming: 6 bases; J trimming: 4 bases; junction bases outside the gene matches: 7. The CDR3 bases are TGTGCCAGCAGCCCTGGACAGGGAATCTATGGCTACACCTTC. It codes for CASSPGQGIYGYTF.

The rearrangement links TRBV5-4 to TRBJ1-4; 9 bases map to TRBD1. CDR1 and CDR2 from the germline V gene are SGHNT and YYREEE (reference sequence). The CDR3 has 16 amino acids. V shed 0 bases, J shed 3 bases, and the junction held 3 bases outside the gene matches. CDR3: CASSLGGQGPNEKLFF. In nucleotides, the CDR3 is TGTGCCAGCAGCTTGGGGGGACAGGGACCTAATGAAAAACTGTTTTTT.

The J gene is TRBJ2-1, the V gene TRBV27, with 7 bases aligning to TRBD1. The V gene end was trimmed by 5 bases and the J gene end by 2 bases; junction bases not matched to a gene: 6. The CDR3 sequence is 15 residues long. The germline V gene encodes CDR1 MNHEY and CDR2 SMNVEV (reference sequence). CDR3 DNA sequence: TGTGCCAGCAGTGTAGGACAGGATACCTACAATGAGCAGTTCTTC. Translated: CASSVGQDTYNEQFF.

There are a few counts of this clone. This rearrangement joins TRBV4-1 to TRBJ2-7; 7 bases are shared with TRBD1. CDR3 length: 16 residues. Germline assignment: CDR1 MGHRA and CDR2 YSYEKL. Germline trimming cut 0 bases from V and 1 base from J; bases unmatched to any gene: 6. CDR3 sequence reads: CASSQEETGSSYEQYF. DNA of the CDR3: TGCGCCAGCAGCCAAGAGGAGACAGGGTCTTCCTACGAGCAGTACTTC.

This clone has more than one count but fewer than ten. CDR3 residues: CASTERGGQGGYEQYF. The CDR3 DNA is TGTGCCAGCACCGAACGGGGGGGACAGGGAGGCTACGAGCAGTACTTC. The V and J genes are TRBV5-4 and TRBJ2-7; a possible D gene is TRBD1 (9 bases). The germline V gene has CDR1 SGHNT and CDR2 YYREEE (reference sequence). CDR3 length equals 16 residues. Trimming cost V 6 bases and J 3 bases, with 22 bases left between them. Looking up the rest from reference TRBV5-4 and TRBJ2-7 gives the full variable domain: ETGVTQSPTHLIKTRGQQVTLRCSSQSGHNTVSWYQQALGQGPQFIFQYYREEENGRGNFPPRFSGLQFPNYSSELNVNALELDDSALYLCASTERGGQGGYEQYFGPGTRLTVT.

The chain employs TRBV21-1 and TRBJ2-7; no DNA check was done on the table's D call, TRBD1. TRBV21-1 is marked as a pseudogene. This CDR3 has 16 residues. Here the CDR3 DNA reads TGTGCCAGCAGCAAAAAGAGAGGCAGGGGAATCGGCGAGCAGTACTTC. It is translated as CASSKKRGRGIGEQYF.

Written as DNA, the CDR3 is TGCAGCGCAACGCCACCCGGGGCGAACACCGGGGAGCTGTTTTTT. Translation: CSATPPGANTGELFF. This chain connects TRBV29-1 to TRBJ2-2, with D possibly TRBD2 on 5 matching bases. With 7 bases removed from V and 0 bases from J, the gap between germline ends came to 15 bases. The germline V gene encodes CDR1 SQVTM and CDR2 ANQGSEA. This CDR3 region has 15 residues.

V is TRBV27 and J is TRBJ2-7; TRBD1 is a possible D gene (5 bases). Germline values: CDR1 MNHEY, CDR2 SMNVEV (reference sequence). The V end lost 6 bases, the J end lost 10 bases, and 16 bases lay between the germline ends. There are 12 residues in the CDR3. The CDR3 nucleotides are TGTGCCAGCAGCCTGGGTAGGGGCGTACAGTACTTC. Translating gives CASSLGRGVQYF.

The CDR3 sequence is CASGLGTGSEQYF. The CDR3 DNA sequence: TGTGCCAGCGGCCTTGGGACAGGGAGCGAGCAGTACTTC. The genes are TRBV28 and TRBJ2-7; 9 bases agree with TRBD1. With 8 bases clipped from V and 6 bases from J, the junction kept 8 bases outside the gene matches. CDR1 and CDR2 from the germline V gene are MDHEN and SYDVKM. This CDR3 spans 13 amino acids.

Here the CDR3 reads CASSLSGRTGTGGNEQYF. The CDR3 DNA sequence: TGTGCCAGCAGTCTATCGGGTAGGACCGGGACAGGGGGCAACGAGCAGTACTTC. This chain links TRBV28 with TRBJ2-7, with TRBD1 matching over 12 bases. Losses at the gene ends were 5 bases for V and 5 bases for J; bases not matched to a gene: 16. This CDR3 comprises 18 residues. The germline V gene encodes CDR1 MDHEN and CDR2 SYDVKM.